This is a list of T cell receptor beta chains from one sample in a study of T-cell reconstitution after alpha-beta-depleted transplantation in children. TCRdb reprocessed the PCR reads via MiXCR and lists one record per CDR3 protein. The data show around 700,000 distinct CDR3 sequences, 13% seen once. Sequencing used PBMCs, obtained before TCRalphabeta/CD19-depleted stem cell transplant. These receptors all come from a girl aged 2 to 10 with congenital amegakaryocytic thrombocytopenia, due to receive a stem cell transplant. The CDR3 runs from the conserved cysteine through the conserved F or W.

16,TRBV7-9,TRBJ2-1,CASSPRTSGRWNEQFF
14,TRBV27,TRBJ2-4,CATTVAGAKNIQYF
11,TRBV20-1,TRBJ2-1,CSANRGAEQFF
18,TRBV5-1,TRBJ2-1,CASSPAGVRTISYNEQFF
18,TRBV5-1,TRBJ2-1,CASPIAGGGPVSYNEQFF
15,TRBV7-2,TRBJ2-7,CASSSKRTTSYEQYF
15,TRBV20-1,TRBJ2-1,CSARDPAGHSNEQFF
15,TRBV12-3/TRBV12-4,TRBJ1-1,CASSLEAGMNTEAFF
15,TRBV18,TRBJ2-7,CASSPPGLYTYEQYF
14,TRBV20-1,TRBJ2-1,CSAREGTGPIEQFF
16,TRBV6-2/TRBV6-3,TRBJ1-4,CASSYWAVATNEKLFF
16,TRBV12-3/TRBV12-4,TRBJ2-5,CASSLDGGFPSKTQYF
20,TRBV28,TRBJ2-1,CASSTGTSGRAWIEYNEQFF
13,TRBV6-5,TRBJ2-5,CASSLWNQETQYF
17,TRBV29-1,TRBJ2-1,CSVEANRGRAPYNEQFF
14,TRBV28,TRBJ2-5,CASSLPQGAETQYF
18,TRBV5-6,TRBJ2-5,CASSSLTSGREYQETQYF
16,TRBV7-8,TRBJ2-5,CASRLSPGQGEETQYF
13,TRBV11-3,TRBJ2-1,CASSAAPVHEQFF
14,TRBV4-1,TRBJ2-7,CASSQDGLFDEQYF
13,TRBV5-1,TRBJ2-1,CASSWDEINEQFF
14,TRBV29-1,TRBJ2-3,CSVVRGLVEDTQYF
16,TRBV5-1,TRBJ2-7,CASSLAVGGNSYEQYF
11,TRBV20-1,TRBJ2-1,CSGGVTHEQFF
16,TRBV7-2,TRBJ2-3,CASSFGGSWSTDTQYF
16,TRBV4-2,TRBJ2-2,CASSRSPGSRTGELFF
13,TRBV20-1,TRBJ1-6,CSGKTGFDSPLHF
15,TRBV20-1,TRBJ2-7,CSARAIELSHYEQYF
15,TRBV5-6,TRBJ1-2,CASSLAFVRGGGYTF
16,TRBV7-9,TRBJ2-1,CASSLGGVVSYNEQFF
16,TRBV7-9,TRBJ2-3,CASSLVAGPQWHTQYF
16,TRBV9,TRBJ2-1,CASSVEAGLASDEQFF
14,TRBV27,TRBJ2-7,CASNPLGGVYEQYF
16,TRBV5-1,TRBJ2-5,CASSLAPPRSRETQYF
13,TRBV20-1,TRBJ2-7,CSARRQGNYEQYF
14,TRBV7-2,TRBJ1-1,CASRRETGNTEAFF
13,TRBV4-1,TRBJ2-5,CASSQARGSPQYF
14,TRBV12-3/TRBV12-4,TRBJ2-3,CASIRGWSTDTQYF
16,TRBV12-3/TRBV12-4,TRBJ2-7,CASSKGLAVSSYEQYF
14,TRBV30,TRBJ2-5,CAWNRLAGKETQYF
14,TRBV5-1,TRBJ2-3,CASSWTDNTDTQYF
14,TRBV12-3/TRBV12-4,TRBJ2-7,CASRVDRSSYEQYF
12,TRBV4-1,TRBJ2-7,CASGTWGHEQYF
14,TRBV20-1,TRBJ2-5,CSARDEVRRETQYF
14,TRBV6-5,TRBJ2-2,CASSYLGGAGELFF
17,TRBV20-1,TRBJ1-1,CSANPQGPLLISTEAFF
13,TRBV11-3,TRBJ2-2,CASSLVFTGELFF
15,TRBV20-1,TRBJ2-3,CSARDNNLGADTQYF
13,TRBV10-3,TRBJ1-5,CATQNGIDQPQHF
10,TRBV12-3/TRBV12-4,TRBJ2-3,CASSFHEKYF
16,TRBV27,TRBJ2-1,CASRDPSGGSYNEQFF
20,TRBV10-3,TRBJ2-1,CAITRDIQGGGPLSRNEQFF
15,TRBV14,TRBJ2-7,CASSQSPGTGHAQYF